The T cell receptor beta chain under discussion was sequenced for a study of vaccination and CD4 T cells after COVID-19. Treatment noted: roughly ten-day PBMC culture with coronavirus spike peptide pools or control peptides (ViraFEST assay). Following expansion of antigen-specific T cells with peptide pools, ViraFEST then sequenced TCRs. With fresh IL-2 medium, half the medium was replaced on days 3 and 7. Trimming took 3 bases from V and 3 from J, leaving 5 bases between them. This CDR3 contains 12 residues. About this clonotype: Its antigen is not known.

Once obtained from cultured CD4+ T cells, the DNA was sequenced using the Oncomine TCR Beta short-read assay. Each CDR3 protein gets one entry after TCRdb re-called the PCR reads with MiXCR. The data show over 14,000 distinct CDR3 sequences, with 43% seen just once and over 15% held by the top ten. The V call is TRBV12-3 or TRBV12-4, the J call TRBJ1-2; tentative D call: TRBD1 (5 bases). Input material: cultured CD4+ T cells from blood. This clonotype was sampled from a human donor with COVID-19. The CDR3 DNA reads TGTGCCAGCAGTTTCAGGGACTATGGCTACACCTTC. Its translation is CASSFRDYGYTF.